These T cell receptor beta chains were read from a single sample in a study of CD8+ T cells in alopecia areata. TCRdb keeps only in-frame clones here, not all; method: immunoSEQ multiplex PCR. The repertoire consists of some 200,000 clones, with more than 55% occurring once and the leading ten covering around 5.1%. Sequenced sample: CD8+ T cells sorted from blood. The source of these receptors is a human donor in good health. The CDR3 runs from the conserved cysteine through the conserved F or W. The D gene is left open where the match is weak. Where a row states a size, it is once, few, many or the class of an expanded clone; other rows omit it.

D gene	clone size	V gene	J gene	CDR3 DNA	CDR3 protein
.	few	TRBV6-5	TRBJ2-4	TGTGCCAGCTCCACGTCGGCAGGGCCAAGAAACATTCAGTACTTC	CASSTSAGPRNIQYF
.	.	TRBV15	TRBJ1-2	TGTGCCACCAGCAGAGAGATCGGGCCGAACTATGGCTACACCTTC	CATSREIGPNYGYTF
.	.	TRBV2	TRBJ2-7	TGTGCCAGCAGTCCTGGGTTCGTAGCCTACGAGCAGTACTTC	CASSPGFVAYEQYF
.	.	TRBV18	TRBJ2-5	TGTGCCAGCTCACCCGGACACCCCCAGGAGACCCAGTACTTC	CASSPGHPQETQYF
.	few	TRBV6-5	TRBJ1-1	TGTGCCAGCAGTTCATTGCAGGGGCCGATGGGGGAAGAAGCTTTCTTT	CASSSLQGPMGEEAFF
.	.	TRBV4-1	TRBJ1-2	TGCGCCAGCAGCCAAGGGGACGGGGATAACTATGGCTACACCTTC	CASSQGDGDNYGYTF
.	.	TRBV29-1	TRBJ2-1	TGCAGCGCTGAGGCCCCGGGGGCCTATGAGCAGTTCTTC	CSAEAPGAYEQFF
.	.	TRBV5-1	TRBJ2-3	TGCGCCTCACAGGACAGAAGCACAGATACGCAGTATTTT	CASQDRSTDTQYF
TRBD1	.	TRBV29-1	TRBJ2-5	TGCAGCGTTATGCCCTGGGACAGCCAAGAGACCCAGTACTTC	CSVMPWDSQETQYF
.	.	TRBV29-1	TRBJ2-3	TGCAGCGTCGATCCCGAACGGGCCACAGATACGCAGTATTTT	CSVDPERATDTQYF
.	.	TRBV20-1	TRBJ2-1	TGCAGTGCTAGAGCAGGGGTTGAGCAGTTCTTC	CSARAGVEQFF
.	.	TRBV4-1	TRBJ1-4	TGCGCCAGCAGCCAAGGGCAGGACGCCGAAAAACTGTTTTTT	CASSQGQDAEKLFF
.	few	TRBV23-1	TRBJ1-5	TGCGCCAGCAGTCGCCCCGTTGAGGATGGGAATCAGCCCCAGCATTTT	CASSRPVEDGNQPQHF
TRBD1	.	TRBV29-1	TRBJ2-1	TGCAGCGTTGAGGGGGACAGGCCTTTCTCCTACAATGAGCAGTTCTTC	CSVEGDRPFSYNEQFF
.	.	TRBV27	TRBJ2-4	TGTGCCAGCAGTTTACAGGCCGTGGGAAACATTCAGTACTTC	CASSLQAVGNIQYF
.	few	TRBV13	TRBJ2-3	TGTGCCAGCAGCACCGGAGATACGCAGTATTTT	CASSTGDTQYF
.	.	TRBV5-4	TRBJ1-2	TGTGCCAGCAGCTTGCAGGGTAACTATGGCTACACCTTC	CASSLQGNYGYTF
TRBD2	.	TRBV4-1	TRBJ2-1	TGCGCCAGCAGCCTCATGGGGGGGACCTACAATGAGCAGTTCTTC	CASSLMGGTYNEQFF
.	.	TRBV25-1	TRBJ2-7	TGTGCCAGCAGAACGGACACGGGCGAGCAGTACTTC	CASRTDTGEQYF
TRBD2	few	TRBV5-1	TRBJ2-1	TGCGCCAGCAGCTTGGGCGGGGGGACAAACAATGAGCAGTTCTTC	CASSLGGGTNNEQFF
TRBD1	.	TRBV5-1	TRBJ1-5	TGCGCCAGCAGCTGGGACAGCAGCAATCAGCCCCAGCATTTT	CASSWDSSNQPQHF
.	.	TRBV7-3	TRBJ2-2	TGTGCCAGCAGCTCCGGACTGATAGGGGAGCTGTTTTTT	CASSSGLIGELFF
.	.	TRBV9	TRBJ2-5	TGTGCCAGCAGCGACAGGTACCAAGAGACCCAGTACTTC	CASSDRYQETQYF
.	once	TRBV7-9	TRBJ1-1	TGTGCCAGTTCCGGGGGCAAGGATGAAGCTTTCTTT	CASSGGKDEAFF
TRBD2	.	TRBV29-1	TRBJ2-3	TGCAGCGCCGGACGGCTAGCGGGGGGACTACGGCTAGATACGCAGTATTTT	CSAGRLAGGLRLDTQYF
TRBD1	few	TRBV5-6	TRBJ2-1	TGTGCCAGCAGCTGGGGACAGACTTACAATGAGCAGTTCTTC	CASSWGQTYNEQFF
TRBD2	.	TRBV2	TRBJ2-7	TGTGCCAGCAAGTTGGCTAGCGGGTACGAGCAGTACTTC	CASKLASGYEQYF
.	.	TRBV11-2	TRBJ2-7	TGTGCCAGCAGCTTAAACGGGGGTTCCTACGAGCAGTACTTC	CASSLNGGSYEQYF
.	once	TRBV4-2	TRBJ2-3	TGTGCCAGCAGCGGTTTTGGCGGCGAACCAGATACGCAGTATTTT	CASSGFGGEPDTQYF